This T cell receptor beta chain was obtained from a study of T-cell memory formation after mild COVID-19. V was pared by 2 bases and J by 4 bases, with 4 bases of the junction left unmatched. The CDR3 extends over 15 amino acids. A single record per CDR3 protein comes from TCRdb applying MiXCR to the 5' RACE reads. The repertoire includes 300,000 to 350,000 distinct CDR3 sequences, roughly 13% of them detected once, and approximately 22% sits in the top ten. This clonotype was recorded many times. What was sequenced was PBMCs or a T cell subset sorted from them (not recorded which). The gene calls are TRBV12-3 or TRBV12-4 and TRBJ2-2; 7 bases are shared with TRBD2. The clonotype originates from a man aged 18-30 years who had mild COVID-19 (a few samples of this study predate the infection). Cell type and time point are not known. The DNA of the CDR3 is TGTGCCAGCAGTTTACGACTAGCTGGCACCGGGGAGCTGTTTTTT. This codes for CASSLRLAGTGELFF.